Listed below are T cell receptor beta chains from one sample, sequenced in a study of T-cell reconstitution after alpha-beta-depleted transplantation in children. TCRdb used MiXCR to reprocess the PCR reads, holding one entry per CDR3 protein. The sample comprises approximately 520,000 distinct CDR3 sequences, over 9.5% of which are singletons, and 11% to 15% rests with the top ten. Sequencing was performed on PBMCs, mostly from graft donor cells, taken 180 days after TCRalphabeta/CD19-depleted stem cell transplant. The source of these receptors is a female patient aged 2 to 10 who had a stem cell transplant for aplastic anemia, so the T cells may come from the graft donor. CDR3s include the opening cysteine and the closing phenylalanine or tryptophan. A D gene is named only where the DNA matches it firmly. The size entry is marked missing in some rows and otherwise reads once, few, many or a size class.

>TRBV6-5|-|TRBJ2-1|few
CASSYVAFSSYNEQFF
TGTGCCAGCAGTTATGTTGCCTTTAGCTCCTACAATGAGCAGTTCTTC
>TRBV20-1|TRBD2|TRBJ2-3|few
CSAPTSGKGTDTQYF
TGCAGTGCCCCGACTAGCGGGAAGGGAACAGATACGCAGTATTTT
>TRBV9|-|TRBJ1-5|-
CASSVASGGRQPQHF
TGTGCCAGCAGCGTAGCGTCAGGCGGACGTCAGCCCCAGCATTTT
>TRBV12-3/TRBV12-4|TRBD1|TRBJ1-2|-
CASNFGTGGLGYTF
TGTGCCAGCAACTTCGGGACAGGGGGCCTTGGCTACACCTTC
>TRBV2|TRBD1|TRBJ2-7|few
CASHSSGTGRYEQYF
TGTGCCAGCCATAGCTCCGGGACAGGGAGGTACGAGCAGTACTTC
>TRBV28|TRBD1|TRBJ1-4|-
CASSFPGTGNEKLFF
TGTGCCAGCAGTTTCCCCGGGACAGGGAATGAAAAACTGTTTTTT
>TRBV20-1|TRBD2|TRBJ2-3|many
CSLAGPGHYTDTQYF
TGCAGTTTAGCGGGTCCAGGCCACTACACAGATACGCAGTATTTT
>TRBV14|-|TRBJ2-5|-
CASSQDPGRAETQYF
TGTGCCAGCAGCCAAGATCCCGGTAGGGCAGAGACCCAGTACTTC
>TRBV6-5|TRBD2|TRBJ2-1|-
CASSYYGTSGGDNEQFF
TGTGCCAGCAGTTACTACGGGACTAGCGGGGGTGACAATGAGCAGTTCTTC
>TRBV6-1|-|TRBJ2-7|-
CASSLGRNAYEQYF
TGTGCCAGCAGCCTAGGACGGAACGCCTACGAGCAGTACTTC
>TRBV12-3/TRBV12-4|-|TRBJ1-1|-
CASRPPGSEAFF
TGTGCCAGCAGACCGCCCGGGTCTGAAGCTTTCTTT
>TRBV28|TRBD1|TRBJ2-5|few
CASSLQGAGGETQYF
TGTGCCAGCAGTTTACAGGGGGCGGGTGGAGAGACCCAGTACTTC
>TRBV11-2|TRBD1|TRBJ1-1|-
CASSLERLFTGETTEAFF
TGTGCCAGCAGCTTAGAGCGCCTATTTACAGGGGAGACCACTGAAGCTTTCTTT
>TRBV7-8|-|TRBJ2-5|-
CASSLSQTHQETQYF
TGTGCCAGCAGCTTATCCCAAACCCACCAAGAGACCCAGTACTTC
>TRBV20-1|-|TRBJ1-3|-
CSARDLGRAFSGNTIYF
TGCAGTGCTAGAGATCTCGGTAGGGCCTTCTCTGGAAACACCATATATTTT
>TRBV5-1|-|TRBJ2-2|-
CASSLVASSGELFF
TGCGCCAGCAGCTTGGTCGCCAGCTCAGGGGAGCTGTTTTTT
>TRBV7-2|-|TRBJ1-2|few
CASSLPQVFYGYTF
TGTGCCAGCAGCTTACCCCAGGTGTTCTATGGCTACACCTTC
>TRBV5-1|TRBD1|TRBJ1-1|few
CASSLGQGAAFF
TGCGCCAGCAGCTTGGGCCAGGGGGCCGCTTTCTTT
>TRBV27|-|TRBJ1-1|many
CASSFTGTRPEAFF
TGTGCCAGCAGTTTCACAGGGACGAGACCTGAAGCTTTCTTT
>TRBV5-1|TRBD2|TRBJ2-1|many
CASSLVAGMNEQFF
TGCGCCAGCAGCTTGGTAGCGGGAATGAATGAGCAGTTCTTC
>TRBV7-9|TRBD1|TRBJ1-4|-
CASSSGTGRNEKLFF
TGTGCCAGCAGCTCGGGGACAGGGCGGAATGAAAAACTGTTTTTT
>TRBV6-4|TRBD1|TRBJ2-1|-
CASRRQGSSGLSYNEQFF
TGTGCCAGCAGACGACAGGGTTCAAGCGGACTCTCCTACAATGAGCAGTTCTTC
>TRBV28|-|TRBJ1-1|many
CASSLITNTEAFF
TGTGCCAGCAGCCTTATTACCAACACTGAAGCTTTCTTT
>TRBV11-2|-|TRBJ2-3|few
CASSREEMGGGTTDTQYF
TGTGCCAGCAGCCGAGAGGAGATGGGTGGCGGGACCACAGATACGCAGTATTTT
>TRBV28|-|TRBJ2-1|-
CASSLTQSSYNEQFF
TGTGCCAGCAGTTTAACCCAAAGCTCCTACAATGAGCAGTTCTTC
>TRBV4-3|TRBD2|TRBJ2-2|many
CASRRGRGTSKTGELFF
TGCGCCAGCAGGCGAGGACGGGGGACTAGCAAGACCGGGGAGCTGTTTTTT
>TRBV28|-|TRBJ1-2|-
CASSSFGYTF
TGTGCCAGCAGTTCCTTCGGCTACACCTTC
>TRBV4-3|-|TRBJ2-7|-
CASSQKEGGPYEQYF
TGCGCCAGCAGCCAAAAAGAGGGAGGCCCCTACGAGCAGTACTTC
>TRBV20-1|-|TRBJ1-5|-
CSARGDGNQPQHF
TGCAGTGCTAGAGGAGATGGCAATCAGCCCCAGCATTTT
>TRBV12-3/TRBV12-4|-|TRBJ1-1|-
CASSPELGREMNTEAFF
TGTGCCAGCAGCCCGGAGTTGGGGCGCGAAATGAACACTGAAGCTTTCTTT
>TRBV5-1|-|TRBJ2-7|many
CASSLPGTYEQYF
TGCGCCAGCAGCTTACCAGGGACCTACGAGCAGTACTTC
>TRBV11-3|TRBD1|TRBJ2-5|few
CASSPSWGQGGETQYF
TGTGCCAGCAGCCCCTCGTGGGGACAGGGGGGAGAGACCCAGTACTTC
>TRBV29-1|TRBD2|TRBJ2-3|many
CSVEPAGGPDTQYF
TGCAGCGTTGAACCAGCGGGAGGGCCAGATACGCAGTATTTT
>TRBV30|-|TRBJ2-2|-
CAWSVVGFTGELFF
TGTGCCTGGAGTGTAGTAGGTTTCACCGGGGAGCTGTTTTTT
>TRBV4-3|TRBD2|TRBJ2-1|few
CASSQGLAEDNEQFF
TGCGCCAGCAGCCAAGGACTAGCAGAAGACAATGAGCAGTTCTTC
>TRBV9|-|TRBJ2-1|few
CASSVEANSYNEQFF
TGTGCCAGCAGCGTAGAGGCTAACTCCTACAATGAGCAGTTCTTC
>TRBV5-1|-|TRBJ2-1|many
CASSWTSADSYNEQFF
TGCGCCAGCAGCTGGACCTCAGCGGACTCCTACAATGAGCAGTTCTTC
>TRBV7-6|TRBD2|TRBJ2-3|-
CASSPSGGTTDTQYF
TGTGCCAGCAGCCCTAGCGGGGGCACAACAGATACGCAGTATTTT
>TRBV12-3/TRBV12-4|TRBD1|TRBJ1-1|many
CASRYDRGGDTEAFF
TGTGCCAGCAGATACGACAGGGGCGGGGACACTGAAGCTTTCTTT
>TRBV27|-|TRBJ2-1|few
CASSLRGRKGNEQFF
TGTGCCAGCAGTTTAAGAGGCCGGAAGGGCAATGAGCAGTTCTTC
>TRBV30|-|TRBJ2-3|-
CAWSLRWSSDTQYF
TGTGCCTGGAGTCTTAGATGGAGCTCAGATACGCAGTATTTT
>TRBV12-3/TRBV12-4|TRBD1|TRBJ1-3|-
CASRHDRGPGNTIYF
TGTGCCAGCAGGCACGACAGGGGGCCTGGAAACACCATATATTTT
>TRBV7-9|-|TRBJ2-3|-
CASSNFPRSRDYTQYF
TGTGCCAGCAGCAATTTCCCGCGGAGCAGGGATTATACGCAGTATTTT